This T cell receptor (beta chain) was found in a study of blood T cells in healthy people across ages. Study as a whole: Template switching caught about one barcoded beta molecule for each two T cells. General study findings and limits: Getting older went along with TCR beta diversity per million T cells dropping roughly linearly.

Note on this clonotype: Its antigen is not identified.

Germline V lookup: CDR1 SQVTM, CDR2 ANQGSEA. The CDR3 sequence is 14 residues long. The V end lost 5 bases, the J end lost 0 bases, and 12 bases lay between the germline ends. PCR was performed a second time for roughly 7 to 11 cycles using a sample-barcoded 5' primer and a J-beta primer mix. In TCRdb, the 5' RACE reads were re-called with MiXCR into one record per CDR3 protein. The repertoire has 550,000 to 600,000 distinct CDR3 sequences, roughly 43% of them found once; the top ten carry under 30%. Donors each provided roughly 11 milliliters of peripheral blood. The source is a man older than 75 in good health. The sequencing input was blood. V usage is TRBV29-1 and J usage is TRBJ2-3; D may be TRBD1 (6 bases). The CDR3, as DNA: TGCAGCGTTTCAAAAGGACAGAGCACAGATACGCAGTATTTT. It encodes CSVSKGQSTDTQYF.